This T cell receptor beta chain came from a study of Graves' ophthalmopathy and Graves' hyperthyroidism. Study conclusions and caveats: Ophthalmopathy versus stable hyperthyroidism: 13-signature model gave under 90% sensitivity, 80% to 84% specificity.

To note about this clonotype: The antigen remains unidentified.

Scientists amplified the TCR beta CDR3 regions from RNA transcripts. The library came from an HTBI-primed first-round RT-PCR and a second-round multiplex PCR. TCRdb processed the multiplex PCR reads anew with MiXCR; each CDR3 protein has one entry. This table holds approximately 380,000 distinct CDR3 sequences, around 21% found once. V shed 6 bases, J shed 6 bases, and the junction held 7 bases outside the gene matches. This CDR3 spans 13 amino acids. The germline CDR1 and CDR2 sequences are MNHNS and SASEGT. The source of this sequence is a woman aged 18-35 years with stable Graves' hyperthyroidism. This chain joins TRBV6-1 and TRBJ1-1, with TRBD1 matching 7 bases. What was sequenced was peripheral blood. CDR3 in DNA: TGTGCCAGCAGAGATCACAGGGGACCTGAAGCTTTCTTT. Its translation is CASRDHRGPEAFF.